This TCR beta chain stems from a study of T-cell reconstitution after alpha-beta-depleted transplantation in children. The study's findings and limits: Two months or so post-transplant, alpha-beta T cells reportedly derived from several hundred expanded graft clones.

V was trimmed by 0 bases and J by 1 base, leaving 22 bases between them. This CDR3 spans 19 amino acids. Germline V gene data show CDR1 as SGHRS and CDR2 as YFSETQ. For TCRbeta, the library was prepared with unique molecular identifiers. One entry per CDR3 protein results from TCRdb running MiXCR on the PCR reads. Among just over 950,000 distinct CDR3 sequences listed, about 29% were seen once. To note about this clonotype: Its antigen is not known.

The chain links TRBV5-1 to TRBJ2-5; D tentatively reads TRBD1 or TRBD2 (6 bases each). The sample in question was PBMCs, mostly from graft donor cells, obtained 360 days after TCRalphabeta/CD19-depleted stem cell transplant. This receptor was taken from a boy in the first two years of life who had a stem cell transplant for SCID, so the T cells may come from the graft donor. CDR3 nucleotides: TGCGCCAGCAGCTTGGTGTGGATTAGCGGACGGGGGCTCCAAGAGACCCAGTACTTC. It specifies CASSLVWISGRGLQETQYF.